This T cell receptor (beta chain) was recovered during a study of regulatory T cells in long-lasting Graves disease (dated by TCRdb to the early 2020s). Study-wide context: Persistent Graves' disease was defined as antithyroid drug treatment for over 5 years with persistently positive TSH receptor autoantibodies. In the clinical cohort, patients with persistent Graves' disease had used antithyroid drugs for an average of roughly ten years. A total of around 35 samples were covered by TCR sequencing, comprising some 13 persistent and about 20 newly diagnosed Graves' disease patients. Peripheral blood TCR sequencing and RNA sequencing compared persistent Graves' disease patients with newly diagnosed Graves' disease patients. The study was registered as a clinical trial and conducted in China.

This clonotype was seen ten or more times. What antigen it recognizes has not been identified. No per-base quality is available; no much larger clone lies one base away. What the authors observed across the whole study: Patients with persistent disease shared more public clonotypes (about 2,900) than newly diagnosed patients did (approximately 990). The small sample size was acknowledged by the authors as a limitation that may reduce accuracy. Lower TCR Shannon entropy and fewer highly expanded clones were observed in persistent Graves' disease patients than in newly diagnosed patients, which suggested clonal expansion. Sequencing and analysis were restricted to the TCR beta chain. Preferential use of TRBV28, TRBJ1-2 and TRBJ2-5 was observed in persistent disease, whereas TRBV20-1 and TRBJ2-1 were favored in newly diagnosed disease. Only peripheral blood was studied, because thyroid tissue, the primary lesion, was inaccessible.

Library preparation was by multiplex PCR. The sample was run on an Illumina HiSeq 4000. TCR beta libraries were built with iRepertoire HTBI primers and Arm-PCR amplification of CDR3 regions. PCR products were gel purified before sequencing. Per the source publication's procedure: A total of 62 TRBV and more than twelve TRBJ segments were identified across samples and were used for gene usage analysis of CDR3 amino acid clonotypes. COPE and FqMerger were used to merge filtered high-quality paired reads into contigs. BLAST was used to align contigs to IMGT TRBV, TRBD and TRBJ reference genes, and CDR3 was defined according to IMGT. Clonotypes above 0.1% frequency were classified as highly expanded clones. Shannon entropy was used to measure repertoire diversity, and the Gini coefficient was used to measure V-J evenness. Public clonotypes were defined as clonotypes shared by more than one individual. TCRdb applied fastp at Q25 and MiXCR to the public reads, then kept only in-frame beta chains. Rows with one shared CDR3 protein collapse into an entry with the most common genes and DNA. The authors' filters were not applied to this entry. The sample yields 300,000 to 500,000 distinct CDR3 sequences; around 21% were counted once. The ten largest make up roughly 20% of the sample.

The sample's time point label, decoded: persistent/refractory GD, antithyroid drugs over 5 years with positive TRAb. For both TCR sequencing and RNA sequencing, RNA was extracted from PBMCs using TRIzol. Graves' disease was diagnosed according to American Thyroid Association guidelines. The patients came from an endocrinology department in Xi'an, China. From each patient, approximately 9.9 milliliters of peripheral blood was collected into an EDTA anticoagulant tube. Ficoll Paque Plus density gradient separation was used to isolate PBMCs, and no additional T cell sorting was done. An Agilent 2100 Bioanalyzer and agarose gel were used to check RNA quality, and a NanoDrop 2000 was used to measure RNA concentration. At the junction V is shortened by 6 bases and J by 3 bases, with 12 bases in between. The germline V gene encodes CDR1 SNHLY and CDR2 FYNNEI. The CDR3, from cysteine to phenylalanine, totals 14 residues. Here the CDR3 DNA is all that survives: 42 bases in frame from base 1.

The clonotype comes from a female donor with Graves disease. The V gene is TRBV2 and the J gene is TRBJ2-4; the best D guess is TRBD1, with 6 bases matching. Source: peripheral blood mononuclear cells (PBMCs), taken when the disease was refractory, from a patient treated with antithyroid drugs. The nucleotide sequence reads as follows: TGTGCCAGCAGAGTAGGGGGTGTCAAAAACATTCAGTACTTC. Translated, it gives CASRVGGVKNIQYF.